The present TCR beta chain was sequenced within a study of blood T cell repertoires in COVID-19. Trimming cost V 6 bases and J 6 bases; bases outside gene matches: 8. The CDR3 covers 15 residues. In germline, CDR1 is LNHDA, CDR2 SQIVND (reference sequence). In the original workflow: Reference gene primer amplification yielded estimated nucleated cell counts. Libraries were prepared by immunoSEQ multiplex PCR; TCRdb keeps only in-frame clonotypes and omits some of them. The DNA gave D and trimming, while V, J and clone size come from that table. The sample shows about 270,000 clones, approximately 86% of them seen only once.

The V gene is TRBV19, the J gene TRBJ1-5; TRBD1 matches at 10 bases. The sequenced material came from PBMCs or T cells enriched from blood (not recorded which). The clonotype originates from a woman between 18 and 29 years old who had recovered from COVID-19. CDR3 in DNA: TGTGCCAGTAGCCAGACAGGGGGCGCAGGTCAGCCCCAGCATTTT. This codes for CASSQTGGAGQPQHF.